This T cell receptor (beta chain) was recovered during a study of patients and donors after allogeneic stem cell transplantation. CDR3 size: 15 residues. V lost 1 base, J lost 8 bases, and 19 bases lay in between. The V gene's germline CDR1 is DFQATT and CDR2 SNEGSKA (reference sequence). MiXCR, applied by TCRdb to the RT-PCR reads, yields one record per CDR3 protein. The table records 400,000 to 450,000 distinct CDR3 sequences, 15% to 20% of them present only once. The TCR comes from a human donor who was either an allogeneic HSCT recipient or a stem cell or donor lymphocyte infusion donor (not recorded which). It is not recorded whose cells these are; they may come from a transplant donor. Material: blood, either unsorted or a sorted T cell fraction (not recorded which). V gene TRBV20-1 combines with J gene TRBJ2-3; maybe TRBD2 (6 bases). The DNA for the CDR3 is TGCAGTGCTAGAGTCGGGAGTTGGTCAGCAGGTACGCAGTATTTT. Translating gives CSARVGSWSAGTQYF.